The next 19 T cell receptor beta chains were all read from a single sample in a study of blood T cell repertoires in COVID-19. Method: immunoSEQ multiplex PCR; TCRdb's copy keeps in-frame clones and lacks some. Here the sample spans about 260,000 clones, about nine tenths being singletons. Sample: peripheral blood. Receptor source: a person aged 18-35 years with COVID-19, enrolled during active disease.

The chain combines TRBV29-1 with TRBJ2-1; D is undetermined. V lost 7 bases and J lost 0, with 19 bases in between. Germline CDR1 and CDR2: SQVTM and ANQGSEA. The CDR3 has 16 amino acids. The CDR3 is CSATERSPSSYNEQFF. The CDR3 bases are TGCAGCGCAACGGAGCGAAGCCCGAGCTCCTACAATGAGCAGTTCTTC.

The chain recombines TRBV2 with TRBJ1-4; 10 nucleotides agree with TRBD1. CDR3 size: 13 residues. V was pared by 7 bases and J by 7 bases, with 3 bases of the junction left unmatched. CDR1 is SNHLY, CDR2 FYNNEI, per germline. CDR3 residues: CASMWDRGEKLFF. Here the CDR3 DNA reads TGTGCCAGCATGTGGGACAGGGGTGAAAAACTGTTTTTT.

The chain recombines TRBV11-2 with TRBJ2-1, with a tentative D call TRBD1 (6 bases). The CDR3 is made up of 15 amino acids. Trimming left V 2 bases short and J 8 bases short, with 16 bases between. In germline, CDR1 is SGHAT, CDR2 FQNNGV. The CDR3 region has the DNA TGTGCCAGCAGCTTATCACAGGGAGATACCTATGAGCAGTTCTTC. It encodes CASSLSQGDTYEQFF.

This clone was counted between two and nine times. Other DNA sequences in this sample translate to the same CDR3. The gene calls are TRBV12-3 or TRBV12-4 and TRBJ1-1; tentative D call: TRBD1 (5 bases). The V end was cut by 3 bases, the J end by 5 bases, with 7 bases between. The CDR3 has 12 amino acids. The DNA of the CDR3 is TGTGCCAGCAGTTTTGGGGGGACTGAAGCTTTCTTT. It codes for CASSFGGTEAFF.

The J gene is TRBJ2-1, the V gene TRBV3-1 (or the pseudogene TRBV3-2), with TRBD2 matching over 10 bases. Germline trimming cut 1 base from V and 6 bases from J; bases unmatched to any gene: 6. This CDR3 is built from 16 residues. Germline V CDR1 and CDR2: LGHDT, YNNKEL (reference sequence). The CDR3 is CASSQGSAGGGNEQFF. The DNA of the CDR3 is TGTGCCAGCAGCCAAGGATCAGCGGGAGGGGGCAATGAGCAGTTCTTC.

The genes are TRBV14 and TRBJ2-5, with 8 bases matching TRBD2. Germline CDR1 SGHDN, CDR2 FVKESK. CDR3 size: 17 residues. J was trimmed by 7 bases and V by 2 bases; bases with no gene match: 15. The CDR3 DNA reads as TGTGCCAGCAGCCAAATATGGGCGGGAGGCGCCCCAGGGACCCAGTACTTC. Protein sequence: CASSQIWAGGAPGTQYF.

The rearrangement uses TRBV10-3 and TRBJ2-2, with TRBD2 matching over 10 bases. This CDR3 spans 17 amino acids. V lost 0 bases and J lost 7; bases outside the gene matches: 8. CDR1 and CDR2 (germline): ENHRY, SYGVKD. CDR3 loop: CAISESGAGGPGGELFF. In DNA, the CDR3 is TGTGCCATCAGTGAGTCGGGAGCGGGAGGGCCCGGCGGGGAGCTGTTTTTT.

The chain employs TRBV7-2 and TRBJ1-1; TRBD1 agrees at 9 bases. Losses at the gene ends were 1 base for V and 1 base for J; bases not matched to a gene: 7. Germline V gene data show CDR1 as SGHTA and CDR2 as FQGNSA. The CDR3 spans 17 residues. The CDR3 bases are TGTGCCAGCAGCTTAGTACGGGACAGGGAGAAGAACACTGAAGCTTTCTTT. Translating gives CASSLVRDREKNTEAFF.

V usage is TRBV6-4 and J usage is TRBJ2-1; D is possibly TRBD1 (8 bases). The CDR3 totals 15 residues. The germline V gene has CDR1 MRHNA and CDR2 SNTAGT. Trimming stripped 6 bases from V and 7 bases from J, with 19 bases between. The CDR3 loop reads CASSHGQGGGNEQFF. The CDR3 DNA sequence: TGTGCCAGCAGCCACGGACAGGGCGGGGGAAATGAGCAGTTCTTC.

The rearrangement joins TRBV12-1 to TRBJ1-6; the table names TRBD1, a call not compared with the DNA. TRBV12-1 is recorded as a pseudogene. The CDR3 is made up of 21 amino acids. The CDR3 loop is CASSPSDRPVFYRSYNSPLHF. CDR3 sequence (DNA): TGTGCCAGCAGCCCTTCGGACAGACCGGTCTTCTATAGATCCTATAATTCACCCCTCCACTTT.

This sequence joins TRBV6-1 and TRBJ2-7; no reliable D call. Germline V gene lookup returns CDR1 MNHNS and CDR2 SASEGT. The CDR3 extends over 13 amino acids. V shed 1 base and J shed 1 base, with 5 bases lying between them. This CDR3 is CASSEGHSYEQYF. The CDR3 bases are TGTGCCAGCAGTGAAGGACATTCCTACGAGCAGTACTTC.

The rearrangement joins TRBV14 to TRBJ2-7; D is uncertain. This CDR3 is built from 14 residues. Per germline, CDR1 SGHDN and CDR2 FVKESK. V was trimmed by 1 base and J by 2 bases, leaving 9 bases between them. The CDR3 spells CASSQVVRPYEQYF. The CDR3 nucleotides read TGTGCCAGCAGCCAAGTGGTGCGGCCCTACGAGCAGTACTTC.

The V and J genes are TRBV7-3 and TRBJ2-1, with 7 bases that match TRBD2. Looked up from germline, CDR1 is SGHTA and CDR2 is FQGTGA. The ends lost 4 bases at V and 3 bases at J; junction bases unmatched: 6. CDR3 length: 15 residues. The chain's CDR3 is CASSSLGGSYNEQFF. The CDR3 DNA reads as TGTGCCAGCAGCTCCCTGGGGGGGAGCTACAATGAGCAGTTCTTC.

The CDR3 sequence is CASSSGQGSYNEQFF. CDR3 coding DNA: TGTGCCAGCAGTTCCGGACAGGGGTCTTACAATGAGCAGTTCTTC. V is TRBV28 and J is TRBJ2-1; TRBD1 matches at 9 bases. V lost 4 bases to trimming and J lost 4 bases; unmatched junction nucleotides: 5. The CDR3 covers 15 residues. In germline, CDR1 is MDHEN, CDR2 SYDVKM. The variable domain in full, with the rest retrieved from reference TRBV28 and TRBJ2-1, is DVKVTQSSRYLVKRTGEKVFLECVQDMDHENMFWYRQDPGLGLRLIYFSYDVKMKEKGDIPEGYSVSREKKERFSLILESASTNQTSMYLCASSSGQGSYNEQFFGPGTRLTVL.

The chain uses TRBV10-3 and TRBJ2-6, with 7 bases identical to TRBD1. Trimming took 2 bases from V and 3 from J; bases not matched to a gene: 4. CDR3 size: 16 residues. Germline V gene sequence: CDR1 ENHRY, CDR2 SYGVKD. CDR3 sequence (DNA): TGTGCCATCAGTGAGGGGCAGGGGGTTGGGGCCAACGTCCTGACTTTC. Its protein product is CAISEGQGVGANVLTF.

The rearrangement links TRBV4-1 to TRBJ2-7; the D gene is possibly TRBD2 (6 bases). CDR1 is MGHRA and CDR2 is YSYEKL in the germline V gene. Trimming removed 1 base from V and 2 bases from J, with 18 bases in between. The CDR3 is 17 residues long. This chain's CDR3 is CASSQVPSGVSAYEQYF. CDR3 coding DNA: TGCGCCAGCAGCCAAGTGCCATCGGGAGTTTCCGCCTACGAGCAGTACTTC.

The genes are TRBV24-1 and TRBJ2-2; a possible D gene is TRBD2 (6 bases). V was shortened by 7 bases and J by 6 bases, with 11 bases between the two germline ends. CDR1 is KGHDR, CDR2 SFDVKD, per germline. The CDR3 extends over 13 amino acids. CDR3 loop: CATRGGDAGELFF. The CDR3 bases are TGTGCCACCAGAGGAGGGGATGCCGGGGAGCTGTTTTTT.

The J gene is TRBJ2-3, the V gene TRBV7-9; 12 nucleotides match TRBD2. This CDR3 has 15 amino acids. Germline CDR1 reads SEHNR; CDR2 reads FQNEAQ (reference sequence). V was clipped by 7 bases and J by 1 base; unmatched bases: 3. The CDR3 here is CASTRTSGGTDTQYF. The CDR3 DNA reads TGTGCCAGCACCCGGACTAGCGGGGGCACAGATACGCAGTATTTT.

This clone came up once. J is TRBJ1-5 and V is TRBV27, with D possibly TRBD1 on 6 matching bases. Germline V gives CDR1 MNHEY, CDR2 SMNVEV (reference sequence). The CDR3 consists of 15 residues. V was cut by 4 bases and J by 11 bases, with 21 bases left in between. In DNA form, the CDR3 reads TGTGCCAGCAGTTCATACGGGACACGAGACTCAGCCCAGCATTTT. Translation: CASSSYGTRDSAQHF.